These T cell receptor gamma chains were read from a single sample in a study of Vδ1+ human thymocytes. TCRdb redid the clone calls on the multiplex PCR reads with CATT. The sample includes 20,000 to 25,000 gamma-chain clones, approximately 15% of them seen just once. The sequenced sample was Vdelta1+ gamma-delta thymocytes from the thymus. The receptor source for this set is a child less than two years old who had congenital heart surgery. Each CDR3 is given with its conserved first and last residue. Clone size is stated in some rows and not others, as once, few, many or a class when expanded.

>TRGV5|TRGJ1/TRGJ2|few|13
CATWDLDYYKKLF
TGTGCCACCTGGGACTTGGATTATTATAAGAAACTCTTT
>TRGV2|TRGJP1|-|17
CATWDRSSLTTGWFRIF
TGTGCCACCTGGGACAGGTCCTCCCTTACCACTGGTTGGTTCAGGATATTT
>TRGV2|TRGJ1/TRGJ2|-|12
CATWDGANKKLF
TGTGCCACCTGGGACGGTGCTAATAAGAAACTCTTT
>TRGV4|TRGJ1/TRGJ2|-|11
CATWDPTKKLF
TGTGCCACCTGGGATCCCACTAAGAAACTCTTT
>TRGV2|TRGJ1/TRGJ2|few|14
CATWDGDRYYKKLF
TGTGCCACCTGGGACGGGGACCGTTATTATAAGAAACTCTTT
>TRGV2|TRGJ1/TRGJ2|-|15
CATWDGPRDYYKKLF
TGTGCCACCTGGGACGGGCCACGGGATTATTATAAGAAACTCTTT
>TRGV4|TRGJ1/TRGJ2|-|10
CATWDGRKLF
TGTGCCACCTGGGATGGGCGCAAACTCTTT
>TRGV3|TRGJ1/TRGJ2|few|10
CATWSYKKLF
TGTGCCACCTGGTCTTATAAGAAACTCTTT
>TRGV8|TRGJP2|-|15
CATWERHGRDWIKTF
TGTGCCACCTGGGAAAGACATGGTCGAGATTGGATCAAGACGTTT
>TRGV8|TRGJP1|-|16
CATWDNEGATGWFKIF
TGTGCCACCTGGGATAATGAGGGGGCCACTGGTTGGTTCAAGATATTT
>TRGV4|TRGJ1/TRGJ2|-|16
CATWSWGLRNYYKKLF
TGTGCCACCTGGTCGTGGGGGCTCCGAAATTATTATAAGAAACTCTTT
>TRGV4|TRGJ1/TRGJ2|-|14
CATWDGPPRTKKLF
TGTGCCACCTGGGACGGGCCCCCTCGCACTAAGAAACTCTTT
>TRGV9|TRGJ1/TRGJ2|-|13
CALWEVRCYKKLF
TGTGCCTTGTGGGAGGTGCGATGTTATAAGAAACTCTTT
>TRGV9|TRGJ1/TRGJ2|few|15
CALWEVRSNYYKKLF
TGTGCCTTGTGGGAGGTGCGGTCGAATTATTATAAGAAACTCTTT
>TRGV9|TRGJP|-|16
CALWEVTQLGKKIKVF
TGTGCCTTGTGGGAGGTGACTCAGTTGGGCAAAAAAATCAAGGTATTT
>TRGV9|TRGJP1|-|12
CALPMGGWFKIF
TGTGCCTTGCCCATGGGTGGTTGGTTCAAGATATTT
>TRGV8|TRGJ1/TRGJ2|few|11
CATWVTRGKLF
TGTGCCACCTGGGTAACAAGGGGGAAACTCTTT
>TRGV5|TRGJ1/TRGJ2|-|13
CATWDSFYYKKLF
TGTGCCACCTGGGACAGCTTTTATTATAAGAAACTCTTT
>TRGV9|TRGJP1|-|15
CALWEVRGTGWFKIF
TGTGCCTTGTGGGAGGTGCGGGGCACTGGTTGGTTCAAGATATTT
>TRGV9|TRGJ1/TRGJ2|few|14
CALWEVEDYYKKLF
TGTGCCTTGTGGGAGGTGGAGGATTATTATAAGAAACTCTTT
>TRGV4|TRGJ1/TRGJ2|few|15
CATWNGSSNYYKKLF
TGTGCCACCTGGAATGGGAGCTCGAATTATTATAAGAAACTCTTT
>TRGV8|TRGJ1/TRGJ2|few|11
CATWAANKKLF
TGTGCCACCTGGGCCGCTAATAAGAAACTCTTT
>TRGV9|TRGJ1/TRGJ2|-|15
CALWECSLDHYKKLF
TGTGCCTTGTGGGAGTGTTCCCTCGATCATTATAAGAAACTCTTT
>TRGV5|TRGJ1/TRGJ2|few|15
CATWDRPATSCKKLF
TGTGCCACCTGGGACAGGCCGGCCACGTCTTGTAAGAAACTCTTT
>TRGV9|TRGJ1/TRGJ2|medium-sized|15
CALWEVLKLTPKKLF
TGTGCCTTGTGGGAGGTGTTGAAATTGACTCCGAAGAAACTCTTT
>TRGV3|TRGJ1/TRGJ2|few|14
CATWGSSNYYKKLF
TGTGCCACCTGGGGCAGTTCGAATTATTATAAGAAACTCTTT
>TRGV9|TRGJP|medium-sized|14
CAPTQELGKKIKVF
TGTGCCCCGACGCAAGAGTTGGGCAAAAAAATCAAGGTATTT
>TRGV2|TRGJ1/TRGJ2|-|16
CATWDGPWANYYKKLF
TGTGCCACCTGGGACGGGCCCTGGGCGAATTATTATAAGAAACTCTTT
>TRGV4|TRGJ1/TRGJ2|-|13
CATWDGHYYKKLF
TGTGCCACCTGGGATGGTCATTATTATAAGAAACTCTTT
>TRGV4|TRGJ1/TRGJ2|-|15
CATWDKEYYYYKKLF
TGTGCCACCTGGGATAAGGAGTATTATTATTATAAGAAACTCTTT
>TRGV8|TRGJP1|few|11
CATWDKRFKIF
TGTGCCACCTGGGATAAGAGGTTCAAGATATTT
>TRGV5|TRGJ1/TRGJ2|-|13
CATWDRPAIEKLF
TGTGCCACCTGGGACAGGCCAGCTATCGAGAAACTCTTT
>TRGV5|TRGJP2|few|16
CATWDRLVSSDWIKTF
TGTGCCACCTGGGACAGGCTCGTCAGTAGTGATTGGATCAAGACGTTT
>TRGV9|TRGJ1/TRGJ2|-|12
CALWEVQWKKLF
TGTGCCTTGTGGGAGGTGCAGTGGAAGAAACTCTTT
>TRGV4|TRGJ1/TRGJ2|few|14
CATWELPPINKKLF
TGTGCCACCTGGGAGCTGCCTCCAATCAATAAGAAACTCTTT
>TRGV5|TRGJ1/TRGJ2|few|11
CATWQDYKKLF
TGTGCCACCTGGCAGGATTATAAGAAACTCTTT
>TRGV3|TRGJ1/TRGJ2|few|13
CATWDRRRYKKLF
TGTGCCACCTGGGACAGGCGACGTTATAAGAAACTCTTT
>TRGV9|TRGJ1/TRGJ2|-|16
CALWEVYQRYYYKTLF
TGTGCCTTGTGGGAGGTGTATCAGAGATATTATTATAAGACACTCTTT
>TRGV8|TRGJ1/TRGJ2|-|12
CATWDLQYKKLF
TGTGCCACCTGGGATCTGCAATATAAGAAACTCTTT
>TRGV3|TRGJ1/TRGJ2|-|18
CATWDRLKGAVGGSKKLF
TGTGCCACCTGGGACAGGCTAAAGGGCGCCGTCGGGGGTAGTAAGAAACTCTTT
>TRGV5|TRGJP2|-|12
CATWTTGGIKTF
TGTGCCACCTGGACTACAGGCGGGATCAAGACGTTT